These T cell receptor beta chains were read from a single sample in a study of cytomegalovirus exposure and HLA in healthy donors. Profiled with immunoSEQ multiplex PCR; TCRdb holds only in-frame clones, not every one. The sample has fewer than 110,000 clones, roughly 80% seen once. What was sequenced was PBMCs. The origin of the receptors is a man aged 45-60 years in good health and CMV-seropositive. The CDR3 runs from the conserved cysteine through the conserved F or W. The D gene is left open where the match is weak. The size entry is marked missing in some rows and otherwise reads once, few, many or a size class.

size: -
D: TRBD2
V: TRBV7-6
J: TRBJ2-1
DNA: TGTGCCAGCAGCTTACGATCGACGGCGGGAGCTTACAATGAGCAGTTCTTC
CDR3: CASSLRSTAGAYNEQFF

size: -
D: -
V: TRBV21-1
J: TRBJ2-1
DNA: TGTGCCAGCAACAAGGGATGCGGGAGGACCTACAATGAGCAGTTCTTC
CDR3: CASNKGCGRTYNEQFF

size: once
D: TRBD2
V: TRBV19
J: TRBJ2-2
DNA: TGTGCCAGTACCCGGACTAGCGGGAGCGCGGACACCGGGGAGCTGTTTTTT
CDR3: CASTRTSGSADTGELFF

size: few
D: TRBD1
V: TRBV7-2
J: TRBJ2-2
DNA: TGTGCCAGCAGCAGAACAGGGGACGACACCGGGGAGCTGTTTTTT
CDR3: CASSRTGDDTGELFF

size: once
D: TRBD1
V: TRBV28
J: TRBJ1-4
DNA: TGTGCCAGCAGTCCCTCGGGACAGCCGGCGTATGAAAAACTGTTTTTT
CDR3: CASSPSGQPAYEKLFF

size: -
D: -
V: TRBV11-3
J: TRBJ2-7
DNA: TGTGCCAGCAGCTTAGACGCAGGGAACCACGAGCAGTACTTC
CDR3: CASSLDAGNHEQYF

size: -
D: -
V: TRBV7-7
J: TRBJ2-7
DNA: TGTGCCAGCAGCCTAGGGCCGGGGGGCCCCTACGAGCAGTACTTC
CDR3: CASSLGPGGPYEQYF

size: -
D: TRBD1
V: TRBV27
J: TRBJ2-7
DNA: TGTGCCAGCAGTTTACTACCGGGACAGGGTTTCGAGCAGTACTTC
CDR3: CASSLLPGQGFEQYF

size: medium-sized
D: -
V: TRBV5-4
J: TRBJ1-2
DNA: TGTGCCAGCAGCTTGTGGACAGACTATGGCTACACCTTC
CDR3: CASSLWTDYGYTF

size: few
D: -
V: TRBV28
J: TRBJ2-5
DNA: TGTGCCAGCAGTACCTACCAGGGGTCGAGGCAGACCCAGTACTTC
CDR3: CASSTYQGSRQTQYF

size: -
D: TRBD1
V: TRBV6-1
J: TRBJ1-2
DNA: TGTGCCAGCAGGGACAGGGGCTATGGCTACACCTTC
CDR3: CASRDRGYGYTF

size: once
D: -
V: TRBV7-9
J: TRBJ1-5
DNA: TGTGCCAGCAGCCTGGGGGAGGGAGGACACAATCAGCCCCAGCATTTT
CDR3: CASSLGEGGHNQPQHF

size: -
D: TRBD2
V: TRBV7-9
J: TRBJ2-1
DNA: TGTGCCAGCAGCGATCCTCGCGGGAGGATCGATGAGCAGTTCTTC
CDR3: CASSDPRGRIDEQFF

size: -
D: -
V: TRBV5-1
J: TRBJ1-4
DNA: TGCGCCAGCAGCTTGGAACAGGGTCCTAGTGAAAAACTGTTTTTT
CDR3: CASSLEQGPSEKLFF

size: once
D: -
V: TRBV9
J: TRBJ2-7
DNA: TGTGCCAGCAGCGCGACAGGAGCCTTTGAGGAGCAGTACTTC
CDR3: CASSATGAFEEQYF

size: -
D: -
V: TRBV19
J: TRBJ2-7
DNA: TGTGCCAGTAGTATAGAAGCGACTAGATCCTACGAGCAGTACTTC
CDR3: CASSIEATRSYEQYF

size: -
D: -
V: TRBV6-6
J: TRBJ2-1
DNA: TGTGCCAGCAGTTTGACTACCTACAATGAGCAGTTCTTC
CDR3: CASSLTTYNEQFF

size: -
D: -
V: TRBV28
J: TRBJ2-5
DNA: TGTGCCAGCAGTTTAGGCCAGTGGGAGGCCAAACAGACCCAGTACTTC
CDR3: CASSLGQWEAKQTQYF

size: -
D: TRBD1
V: TRBV4-1
J: TRBJ1-6
DNA: TGCGCCAGCAGCCAGTCCGGACAGGGAAATAATTCACCCCTCCACTTT
CDR3: CASSQSGQGNNSPLHF

size: -
D: -
V: TRBV10-3
J: TRBJ2-5
DNA: TGTGCCATCAGTCAGGGGAATCAAGAGACCCAGTACTTC
CDR3: CAISQGNQETQYF

size: -
D: -
V: TRBV28
J: TRBJ1-5
DNA: TGTGCCAGCAGTTTACCCCCTACCCGTCAGCCCCAGCATTTT
CDR3: CASSLPPTRQPQHF

size: once
D: -
V: TRBV10-3
J: TRBJ2-2
DNA: TGTGCCATCAGTGAATCCAGGCCTCACACCGGGGAGCTGTTTTTT
CDR3: CAISESRPHTGELFF

size: -
D: TRBD1
V: TRBV18
J: TRBJ2-7
DNA: TGTGCCAGCTCACCATGGTCCGGGACAGGGGGCCGCGAGCAGTACTTC
CDR3: CASSPWSGTGGREQYF

size: -
D: -
V: TRBV28
J: TRBJ1-5
DNA: TGTGCCAGCAAGTGGGGGAGGGGTCAGCCCCAGCATTTT
CDR3: CASKWGRGQPQHF

size: -
D: TRBD2
V: TRBV6-1
J: TRBJ2-3
DNA: TGTGCCAGCAGTGCCAGCGGGAGGTCAGGATTGTCGGAAGATACGCAGTATTTT
CDR3: CASSASGRSGLSEDTQYF

size: few
D: TRBD2
V: TRBV6-1
J: TRBJ2-7
DNA: TGTGCCAGCAGTGCGGAACTAGCGGGAGGGTACGAGCAGTACTTC
CDR3: CASSAELAGGYEQYF

size: -
D: TRBD1
V: TRBV6-6
J: TRBJ2-3
DNA: TGTGCCAGCAGTCGACAGGGAAAAAGCACAGATACGCAGTATTTT
CDR3: CASSRQGKSTDTQYF

size: -
D: -
V: TRBV28
J: TRBJ1-2
DNA: TGTGCCAGCAGTTTGGTCGGGGGGGGTGGCTACACCTTC
CDR3: CASSLVGGGGYTF

size: -
D: -
V: TRBV28
J: TRBJ1-4
DNA: TGTGCCAGCAATTCAGGGGCCTCCCAGGAAAAACTGTTTTTT
CDR3: CASNSGASQEKLFF

size: -
D: -
V: TRBV5-1
J: TRBJ1-1
DNA: TGCGCCAGCAGCTCCGGGACGGGACTTAACACTGAAGCTTTCTTT
CDR3: CASSSGTGLNTEAFF

size: -
D: TRBD1
V: TRBV6-1
J: TRBJ1-1
DNA: TGTGCCAGCAGTGATGACAGGGTGGGAAACACTGAAGCTTTCTTT
CDR3: CASSDDRVGNTEAFF

size: -
D: TRBD2
V: TRBV28
J: TRBJ2-3
DNA: TGTGCCAGCAGTTTGGGGCAAGCGGGAGGGCTCAGAGATACGCAGTATTTT
CDR3: CASSLGQAGGLRDTQYF

size: -
D: -
V: TRBV19
J: TRBJ2-1
DNA: TGTGCCAGTAGCCTACGGGGGGCGACCTACAATGAGCAGTTCTTC
CDR3: CASSLRGATYNEQFF

size: -
D: -
V: TRBV28
J: TRBJ2-7
DNA: TGTGCCAGCAGTTTATTTCACAGGGTCACCTACGAGCAGTACTTC
CDR3: CASSLFHRVTYEQYF

size: -
D: -
V: TRBV29-1
J: TRBJ1-4
DNA: TGCAGCGTTGAAATTCGGGGAGTCGGGGAAAAACTGTTTTTT
CDR3: CSVEIRGVGEKLFF

size: once
D: TRBD2
V: TRBV5-4
J: TRBJ2-7
DNA: TGTGCCAGCAGCTCACGGACTAGTTCTAACGAGCAGTACTTC
CDR3: CASSSRTSSNEQYF